Described below is a single TCR beta chain sequence and its context. The data stem from a study of blood T cell repertoires in COVID-19. Study-level information: Sources were T cells, B-cell-depleted T cells, or PBMCs; the material itself was cDNA or gDNA.

Per the original data handling: Estimation of nucleated cell counts was performed using reference gene primer amplification. The table came from immunoSEQ multiplex PCR; TCRdb's copy has only in-frame clones and leaves some out. The V and J calls and clone size were taken over from that table, and D and trimming were inferred from the DNA. The table shows tens of thousands of clones, with about 88% occurring only once. V shed 3 bases and J shed 4 bases, with 8 bases lying between them. CDR3 length: 13 residues. The germline V gene encodes CDR1 KGHDR and CDR2 SFDVKD. V and J are TRBV24-1 and TRBJ1-2; D is uncertain. The sample taken for sequencing was peripheral blood. The clonotype comes from a human donor with acute or convalescent COVID-19. The donor label of this sample is uncertain. The CDR3 nucleotides are TGTGCCACCAGTGATCGGGGTGGCTATGGCTACACCTTC. As protein: CATSDRGGYGYTF.